Listed here are 17 T cell receptor beta chains from one sample, sequenced in a study of blood T cell repertoires in COVID-19 (dated by TCRdb to about 2020). Receptor libraries were prepared by the immunoSEQ multiplex PCR assay. What TCRdb holds here is the immuneACCESS table cut down to in-frame rearrangements. Part of the clones is not present; checked against another copy, under half of the missing clones reflect an unresolved V gene, and the others are unexplained. The sample contains tens of thousands of clones, around 88% of them found a single time. The ten largest clones add up to approximately 4.3% of the sample. Sample: peripheral blood. The receptors derive from a man aged 55 to 70 with acute or convalescent COVID-19.

The CDR3 DNA is TGTGCCAGCAGCTCCTCGGGAGGGGGAGAGACCCAGTACTTC. It yields the protein CASSSSGGGETQYF. The V call is TRBV9, the J call TRBJ2-5, with 8 bases matching TRBD2. CDR1 is SGDLS, CDR2 YYNGEE, per germline. V gave up 4 bases and J gave up 4 bases; unmatched junction bases: 6. The CDR3 covers 14 residues.

The chain uses TRBV9 and TRBJ1-1; D is ambiguous. The V gene's germline CDR1 is SGDLS and CDR2 YYNGEE. Trimming pared 4 bases from V and 7 bases from J, leaving 11 bases between. The CDR3 extends over 12 amino acids. CDR3 in DNA: TGTGCCAGCAGCCCGCGGGAAGTTGAAGCTTTCTTT. Its protein product is CASSPREVEAFF. The entire variable domain, with the rest obtained from reference TRBV9 and TRBJ1-1, is as follows: DSGVTQTPKHLITATGQRVTLRCSPRSGDLSVYWYQQSLDQGLQFLIQYYNGEERAKGNILERFSAQQFPDLHSELNLSSLELGDSALYFCASSPREVEAFFGQGTRLTVV.

This chain joins TRBV25-1 and TRBJ2-1; TRBD2 aligns across 11 bases. With 5 bases clipped from V and 6 bases from J, the junction kept 6 bases outside the gene matches. The germline V gene encodes CDR1 MGHDK and CDR2 SYGVNS. CDR3 length: 15 residues. CDR3: CASSSLSGRVNEQFF. CDR3 nucleotides: TGTGCCAGCAGTTCCCTTAGCGGGAGGGTCAATGAGCAGTTCTTC.

The chain employs TRBV5-1 and TRBJ2-1; TRBD1 agrees at 7 bases. The ends lost 4 bases at V and 8 bases at J; junction bases unmatched: 9. CDR1 is SGHRS, CDR2 YFSETQ, per germline. The CDR3 loop spans 14 amino acids. Written as DNA, the CDR3 is TGCGCCAGCAGCCATCAAACAGGGGCGGATGAGCAGTTCTTC. Residues: CASSHQTGADEQFF. The full variable domain, with the rest looked up from reference TRBV5-1 and TRBJ2-1, is KAGVTQTPRYLIKTRGQQVTLSCSPISGHRSVSWYQQTPGQGLQFLFEYFSETQRNKGNFPGRFSGRQFSNSRSEMNVSTLELGDSALYLCASSHQTGADEQFFGPGTRLTVL.

The chain uses TRBV11-2 and TRBJ2-7; D gene ambiguous. The germline V and J ends were trimmed by 4 bases and 6 bases, with 13 bases remaining between them. In germline, CDR1 is SGHAT, CDR2 FQNNGV. The CDR3 length is 13 residues. The CDR3 DNA reads TGTGCCAGCAGCTCTTCGAACGGTGGCGAGCAGTACTTC. It encodes CASSSSNGGEQYF.

The chain joins TRBV11-2 to TRBJ2-4, with D possibly TRBD2 on 6 matching bases. CDR1 SGHAT and CDR2 FQNNGV come from the germline V gene. The CDR3 consists of 10 residues. The V and J ends lost 6 bases and 15 bases respectively, with 12 bases between them. In DNA form, the CDR3 reads TGTGCCAGCAGGGGGGGTGGCCGGTACTTC. Protein product: CASRGGGRYF.

The chain has TRBV18 and TRBJ1-5; D might be TRBD1 (5 bases). There are 15 residues in the CDR3. With 1 base removed from V and 3 bases from J, the gap between germline ends came to 10 bases. The germline V gene encodes CDR1 KGHSH and CDR2 LQKENI. The CDR3 protein is CASSPQGIANQPQHF. CDR3 DNA sequence: TGTGCCAGCTCACCACAGGGGATTGCCAATCAGCCCCAGCATTTT.

CDR3 in amino acids: CSVELDRVLDGYTF. CDR3 nucleotide sequence: TGCAGCGTTGAACTGGACAGGGTACTTGATGGCTACACCTTC. The rearrangement links TRBV29-1 to TRBJ1-2; 8 bases fit TRBD1. V trimming: 2 bases; J trimming: 6 bases; junction bases outside the gene matches: 8. The germline CDR1 and CDR2 sequences are SQVTM and ANQGSEA. There are 14 residues in the CDR3. Full variable domain (missing parts from reference TRBV29-1 and TRBJ1-2): SAVISQKPSRDICQRGTSLTIQCQVDSQVTMMFWYRQQPGQSLTLIATANQGSEATYESGFVIDKFPISRPNLTFSTLTVSNMSPEDSSIYLCSVELDRVLDGYTFGSGTRLTVV.

This chain joins TRBV4-1 and TRBJ2-1; TRBD2 agrees at 12 bases. The germline gives CDR1 MGHRA, CDR2 YSYEKL. This CDR3 has 16 residues. V was clipped by 6 bases and J by 5 bases; unmatched bases: 8. The DNA of the CDR3 is TGCGCCAGCAGTTCCCGACTAGCGGGAGCCCACAATGAGCAGTTCTTC. Protein sequence: CASSSRLAGAHNEQFF.

This chain joins TRBV24-1 and TRBJ2-1; D call uncertain. CDR1 is KGHDR, CDR2 SFDVKD, per germline. The CDR3 is 17 amino acids. Trimming took 4 bases from V and 2 from J, leaving 17 bases between them. The CDR3 loop is CATSDPAPAGTYNEQFF. CDR3 nucleotides: TGTGCCACCAGTGACCCAGCCCCCGCAGGTACCTACAATGAGCAGTTCTTC.

The J gene is TRBJ1-3, the V gene TRBV18; unclear D gene. Germline CDR1 and CDR2: KGHSH and LQKENI. Trimming took off 3 bases at V and 9 bases at J, with 15 bases between the two ends. The CDR3 covers 14 residues. The CDR3 region has the DNA TGTGCCAGCTCACCCCCCGGGATTGAGGGCACCATATATTTT. This gives the protein CASSPPGIEGTIYF.

The rearrangement joins TRBV19 to TRBJ1-2; 12 bases match TRBD1. The V gene's germline CDR1 is LNHDA and CDR2 SQIVND (reference sequence). The V and J ends lost 9 bases and 8 bases, in that order; junction bases with no gene match: 7. CDR3 length: 13 amino acids. The CDR3 is CASSRDRGQGYTF. CDR3 DNA sequence: TGTGCCAGCAGCCGGGACAGGGGGCAAGGCTACACCTTC.

This clone has more than one count but fewer than ten. V and J are TRBV11-2 and TRBJ1-2, with TRBD1 matching 8 bases. The CDR3 totals 16 residues. Germline V CDR1 and CDR2: SGHAT, FQNNGV. V dropped 5 bases and J dropped 4; count of bases not matched to a gene: 12. CDR3 in amino acids: CASSQGQGELRYGYTF. Here the CDR3 DNA reads TGTGCCAGCAGCCAAGGACAGGGCGAACTGCGCTATGGCTACACCTTC.

V usage is TRBV25-1 and J usage is TRBJ2-3; 7 bases fit TRBD1. Germline lookup yields CDR1 MGHDK and CDR2 SYGVNS. V lost 6 bases to trimming and J lost 0 bases; unmatched junction nucleotides: 6. The CDR3 sequence is 15 residues long. Here the CDR3 DNA reads TGTGCCAGCAGCTTTGACAGGGCCAGCACAGATACGCAGTATTTT. Translated, it gives CASSFDRASTDTQYF.

The V gene is TRBV18, the J gene TRBJ1-2; 10 bases agree with TRBD1. Unmatched junction bases numbered 9, after V lost 3 bases and J lost 5 bases. The CDR3 consists of 16 residues. Looked up from germline, CDR1 is KGHSH and CDR2 is LQKENI. This chain's CDR3 is CASSPPGTGDRYGYTF. As DNA, the CDR3 is TGTGCCAGCTCACCTCCTGGGACAGGGGATCGGTATGGCTACACCTTC.

The rearrangement uses TRBV3-1 (or the pseudogene TRBV3-2) and TRBJ2-7, with 11 bases fitting TRBD2. After removal of 3 bases from V and 1 base from J, the junction contained 2 bases not matched to a gene. CDR3 size: 15 residues. The germline V gene encodes CDR1 LGHDT and CDR2 YNNKEL (reference sequence). The DNA of the CDR3 is TGTGCCAGCAGCCACCGACTAGCGGGATCCTACGAGCAGTACTTC. Amino acid sequence: CASSHRLAGSYEQYF.

V usage is TRBV9 and J usage is TRBJ1-2; the match to TRBD1 covers 11 bases. Germline loops: CDR1 SGDLS, CDR2 YYNGEE. The CDR3 extends over 16 amino acids. The J segment lost 7 bases and the V segment lost 3 bases, leaving 11 bases of the junction unmatched. CDR3 DNA: TGTGCCAGCAGCGCAACGGACAGGGGGCGCCAGGGTGGCTACACCTTC. Translated, it gives CASSATDRGRQGGYTF.